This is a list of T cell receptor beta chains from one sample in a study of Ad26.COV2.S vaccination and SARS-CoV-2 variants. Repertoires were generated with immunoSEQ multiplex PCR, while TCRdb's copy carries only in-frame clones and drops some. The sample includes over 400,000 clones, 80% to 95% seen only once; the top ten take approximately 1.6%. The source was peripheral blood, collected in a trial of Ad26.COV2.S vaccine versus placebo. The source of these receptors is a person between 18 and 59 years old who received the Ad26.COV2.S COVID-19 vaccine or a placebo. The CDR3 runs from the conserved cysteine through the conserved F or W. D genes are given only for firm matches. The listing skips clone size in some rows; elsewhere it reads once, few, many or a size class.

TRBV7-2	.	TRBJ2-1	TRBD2	CASSPRVAGVGEQFF	TGTGCCAGCAGCCCTCGGGTAGCGGGGGTGGGGGAGCAGTTCTTC
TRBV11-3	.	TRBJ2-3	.	CASSWGGGTDTQYF	TGTGCCAGCAGCTGGGGCGGGGGCACAGATACGCAGTATTTT
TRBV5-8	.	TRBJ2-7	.	CASSLPFSYEQYF	TGTGCCAGCAGCTTGCCCTTCTCCTACGAGCAGTACTTC
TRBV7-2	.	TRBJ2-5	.	CASSLAVTQYF	TGTGCCAGCAGCTTAGCGGTCACCCAGTACTTC
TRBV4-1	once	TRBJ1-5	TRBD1	CASSLGTGGLNQPQHF	TGCGCCAGCAGTCTAGGGACAGGGGGCTTGAATCAGCCCCAGCATTTT
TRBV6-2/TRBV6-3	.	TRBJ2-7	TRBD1	CASSYLLDRGGYEQYF	TGTGCCAGCAGTTACCTACTTGACAGGGGGGGATACGAGCAGTACTTC
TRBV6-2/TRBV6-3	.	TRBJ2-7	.	CASSYIQIPSYEQYF	TGTGCCAGCAGTTACATCCAGATTCCGTCCTACGAGCAGTACTTC
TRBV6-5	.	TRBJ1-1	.	CASSQGTEAFF	TGTGCCAGCAGCCAAGGTACTGAAGCTTTCTTT
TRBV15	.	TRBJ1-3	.	CATGFGRESAGNTIYF	TGTGCCACCGGGTTCGGAAGGGAATCGGCTGGAAACACCATATATTTT
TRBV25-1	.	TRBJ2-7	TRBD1	CASSEFGTGPSNYEQYF	TGTGCCAGCAGTGAATTTGGGACAGGGCCTTCCAACTACGAGCAGTACTTC
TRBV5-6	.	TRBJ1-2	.	CASSTRQTGYGYTF	TGTGCCAGCAGCACCCGACAGACAGGCTATGGCTACACCTTC
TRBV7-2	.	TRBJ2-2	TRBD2	CASSSERGPGELFF	TGTGCCAGCAGCTCAGAGCGGGGGCCCGGGGAGCTGTTTTTT
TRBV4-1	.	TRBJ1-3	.	CASSQDPGGNTIYF	TGCGCCAGCAGCCAAGACCCAGGAGGAAACACCATATATTTT
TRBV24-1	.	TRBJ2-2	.	CATSALADTGELFF	TGTGCCACCAGTGCCCTAGCTGATACCGGGGAGCTGTTTTTT
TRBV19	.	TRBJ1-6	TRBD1	CASTRDRVYNSPLHF	TGTGCCAGCACCCGGGACAGGGTATATAATTCACCCCTCCACTTT
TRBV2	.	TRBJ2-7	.	CAIERRQGNEQYF	TGTGCCATCGAGCGCCGGCAGGGGAACGAGCAGTACTTC
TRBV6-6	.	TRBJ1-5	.	CASSYGYGQPQHF	TGTGCCAGCAGTTATGGATACGGTCAGCCCCAGCATTTT
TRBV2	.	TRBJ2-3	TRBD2	CASSSSGGASDTQYF	TGTGCCAGCAGCAGTAGCGGGGGGGCATCAGATACGCAGTATTTT
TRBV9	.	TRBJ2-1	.	CASSSWTVGEQFF	TGTGCCAGCAGCTCTTGGACAGTTGGTGAGCAGTTCTTC
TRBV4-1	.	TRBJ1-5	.	CASSQDGARTNQPQHF	TGCGCCAGCAGCCAAGATGGGGCCAGAACTAATCAGCCCCAGCATTTT
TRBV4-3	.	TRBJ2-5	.	CASSQTKGGHTQETQYF	TGCGCCAGCAGCCAGACCAAGGGGGGACATACTCAAGAGACCCAGTACTTC
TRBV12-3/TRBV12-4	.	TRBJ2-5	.	CASSLRGLETQYF	TGTGCCAGCAGTTTAAGGGGGTTAGAGACCCAGTACTTC
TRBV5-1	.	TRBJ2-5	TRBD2	CASSSAGGHSPETQYF	TGCGCCAGCAGTTCCGCGGGGGGGCACTCCCCGGAGACCCAGTACTTC
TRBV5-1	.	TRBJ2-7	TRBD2	CASSLSASGGNEQYF	TGCGCCAGCAGCTTGTCGGCTAGCGGGGGCAACGAGCAGTACTTC
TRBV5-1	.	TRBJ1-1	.	CASSLTRIDRNTEAFF	TGCGCCAGCAGCTTAACCCGTATTGACAGAAACACTGAAGCTTTCTTT
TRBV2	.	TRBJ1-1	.	CASSEAQGPEAFF	TGTGCCAGCAGTGAAGCGCAAGGTCCTGAAGCTTTCTTT
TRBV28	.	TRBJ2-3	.	CASTSGIYTDTQYF	TGTGCCAGCACCTCCGGGATCTACACAGATACGCAGTATTTT
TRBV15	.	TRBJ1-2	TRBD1	CATSSPGTGGLGYTF	TGTGCCACCAGCAGTCCAGGGACAGGGGGTCTTGGCTACACCTTC